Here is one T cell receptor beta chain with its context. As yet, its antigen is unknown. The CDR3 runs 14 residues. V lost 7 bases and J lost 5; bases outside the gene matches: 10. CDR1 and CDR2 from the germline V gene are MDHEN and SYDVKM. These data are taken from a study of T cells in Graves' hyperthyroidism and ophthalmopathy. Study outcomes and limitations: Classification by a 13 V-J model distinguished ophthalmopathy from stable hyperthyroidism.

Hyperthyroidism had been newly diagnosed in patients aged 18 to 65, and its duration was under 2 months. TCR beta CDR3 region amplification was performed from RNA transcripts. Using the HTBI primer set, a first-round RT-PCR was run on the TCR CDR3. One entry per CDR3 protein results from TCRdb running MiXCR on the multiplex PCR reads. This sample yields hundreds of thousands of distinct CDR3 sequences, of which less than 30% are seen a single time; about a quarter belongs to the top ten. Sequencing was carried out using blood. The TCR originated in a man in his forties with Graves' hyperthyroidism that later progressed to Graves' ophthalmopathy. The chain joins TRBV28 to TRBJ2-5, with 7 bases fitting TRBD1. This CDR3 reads CASTRGGMGETQYF. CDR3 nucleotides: TGTGCCAGCACCCGAGGGGGCATGGGCGAGACCCAGTACTTC.